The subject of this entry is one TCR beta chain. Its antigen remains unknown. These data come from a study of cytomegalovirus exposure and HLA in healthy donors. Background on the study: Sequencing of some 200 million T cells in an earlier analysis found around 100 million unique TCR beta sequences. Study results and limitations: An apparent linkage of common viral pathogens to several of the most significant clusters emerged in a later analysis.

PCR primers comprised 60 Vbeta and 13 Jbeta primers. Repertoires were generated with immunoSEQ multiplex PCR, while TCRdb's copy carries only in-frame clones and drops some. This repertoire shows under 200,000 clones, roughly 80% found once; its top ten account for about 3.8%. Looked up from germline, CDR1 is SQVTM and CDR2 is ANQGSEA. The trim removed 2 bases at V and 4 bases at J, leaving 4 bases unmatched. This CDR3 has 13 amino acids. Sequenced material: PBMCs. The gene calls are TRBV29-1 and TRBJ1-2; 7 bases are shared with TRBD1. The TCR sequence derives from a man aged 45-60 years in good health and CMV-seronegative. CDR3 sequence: CSVEKGASYGYTF. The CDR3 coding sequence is TGCAGCGTTGAAAAGGGGGCATCCTATGGCTACACCTTC.